Described below is a single T cell receptor beta chain sequence and its context. The sample originates from a study of T cell responses to AZD1222 COVID-19 vaccine. The CDR3 contains 13 residues. CDR1 and CDR2 (germline): SQVTM, ANQGSEA. With 4 bases clipped from V and 4 bases from J, the junction kept 6 bases outside the gene matches. The protocol was immunoSEQ multiplex PCR, while the TCRdb copy is restricted to in-frame clones and leaves out a portion. Here the sample spans some 80,000 clones, over 65% being singletons. The sample consisted of peripheral blood, taken 28 days after the second dose of the MenACWY control vaccine. The rearrangement links TRBV29-1 to TRBJ1-1; the match to TRBD1 covers 7 bases. The TCR comes from an adult who received the MenACWY meningococcal vaccine as a control. CDR3 DNA: TGCAGCGTTGGGGATTCAGGGGGCACTGAAGCTTTCTTT. As protein: CSVGDSGGTEAFF.